Described below is a single T cell receptor (beta chain) sequence and its context. Its antigen is as yet unknown. The sample comes from a study of shared clonotypes between healthy human individuals. Study summary: There were three CD4 naive, three CD4 memory, two CD8 naive and one CD8 memory plates per donor. Study results and limitations: Naive subsets, compared against memory subsets, generally had larger estimated richness values.

It was into CD45RA+ naive and CD45RA-negative memory subsets that the CD4+ cells were split. The ends lost 5 bases at V and 7 bases at J; junction bases unmatched: 11. The CDR3 totals 14 residues. Germline CDR1 reads SGHAT; CDR2 reads FQDESV (reference sequence). Each subset's genomic DNA was shared equally among a number of immunoSEQ plates. Here immunoSEQ multiplex PCR was the method, and the copy in TCRdb shows in-frame clones only, minus some. This sample yields 1.6 million or so clones, of which about 96% are seen a single time; roughly 1.2% belongs to the top ten. The chain uses TRBV11-1 and TRBJ2-7, with 7 positions matching TRBD1. The sequencing sample was made of naive CD4+ T cells sorted from blood. The sample's subset: CD45RA+ positively selected. The receptor was derived from a young man in good health. DNA of the CDR3: TGTGCCAGCAGCCCCAGGACAGGACCGGTGGAGCAGTACTTC. It codes for CASSPRTGPVEQYF.